Sequencing of this T cell receptor beta chain was carried out in a study of PD-L1 blockade in urothelial cancer. In germline, CDR1 is WNHNN, CDR2 SYGVQD (reference sequence). This CDR3 spans 13 amino acids. Trimming shortened V by 5 bases and J by 7 bases, and 11 bases separated the two germline ends. This table comes from immunoSEQ multiplex PCR, and its TCRdb copy is limited to in-frame clones, with some not included. Among 95,000 or so clones listed, around 86% were seen once. Specified time point: pretreatment peripheral blood. Samples were collected from each patient before treatment and during treatment. Each patient gave between 1 and 8 of them in total. This clone occurred a few times.

Sequenced material: PBMCs, taken around atezolizumab (anti-PD-L1) treatment. The receptor comes from a man aged 60 to 75 with urothelial cancer. This sequence joins TRBV10-1 and TRBJ1-4; D is ambiguous. CDR3 bases: TGCGCCAGCAGTACGGGAGGGAGTGAAAAACTGTTTTTT. Amino acid sequence: CASSTGGSEKLFF.